The rows below give T cell receptor beta chains drawn from one sample of a study of blood T cell repertoires in COVID-19. This table comes from immunoSEQ multiplex PCR, and its TCRdb copy is limited to in-frame clones, with some not included. Of about 75,000 clones in the sample, 65% to 90% were seen once. Sequences were obtained from peripheral blood. These receptors all come from a woman aged 45-65 years with acute or convalescent COVID-19. Both conserved end residues are part of each CDR3. The D gene is left open where the match is weak. Not every row has a clone size; where given, it reads once, few, many or a size class.

V	size	J	D	DNA	CDR3
TRBV6-1	NA	TRBJ1-1	NA	TGTGCCAGCAGTGACAGGAAACAAGCTTTCTTT	CASSDRKQAFF
TRBV6-2/TRBV6-3	NA	TRBJ2-1	NA	TGTGCCAGCAGTTACGATCCTCGGGTGGCCAGCTCCTACAATGAGCAGTTCTTC	CASSYDPRVASSYNEQFF
TRBV28	NA	TRBJ1-5	TRBD1	TGTGCCAGCAGTCCTGGGACAGGACCCTACAGCAATCAGCCCCAGCATTTT	CASSPGTGPYSNQPQHF
TRBV7-2	NA	TRBJ1-1	NA	TGTGCCAGCAGCGGGCGGACTGCGAACACTGAAGCTTTCTTT	CASSGRTANTEAFF
TRBV28	few	TRBJ1-6	TRBD1	TGTGCCAGCAGGGCAGAGACAGGGGCGGAATCACCCCTCCACTTT	CASRAETGAESPLHF
TRBV24-1	once	TRBJ2-3	TRBD1	TGTGCCACCAGTGATTCTGCCGGGACAGGGGGAACAGATACGCAGTATTTT	CATSDSAGTGGTDTQYF
TRBV3-1/TRBV3-2	NA	TRBJ2-1	NA	TGTGCCAGCAGCCCCCCTTTTCGGGGGTATTACAATGAGCAGTTCTTC	CASSPPFRGYYNEQFF
TRBV19	NA	TRBJ2-7	NA	TGTGCCAGTAGTAAACCGGGAGCCACCTACGAGCAGTACTTC	CASSKPGATYEQYF
TRBV19	few	TRBJ1-5	NA	TGTGCCAGTCGGTCCCAGGGAAGTGGGGACAATCAGCCCCAGCATTTT	CASRSQGSGDNQPQHF
TRBV7-9	NA	TRBJ2-7	TRBD1	TGTGCCAGCAGCCCTCAGACAGGGGCGGGGTACGAGCAGTACTTC	CASSPQTGAGYEQYF
TRBV6-5	NA	TRBJ2-7	NA	TGTGCCAGCAGCACCCCTACTTCAGGAACCTACGAGCAGTACTTC	CASSTPTSGTYEQYF
TRBV7-8	NA	TRBJ1-1	NA	TGTGCCAGCAGCTCCGCGCGGTTCCGTAACACTGAAGCTTTCTTT	CASSSARFRNTEAFF
TRBV19	NA	TRBJ2-7	TRBD1	TGTGCCAGTAGTCCAACTGCGACAGGGATAGGTTATTACGAGCAGTACTTC	CASSPTATGIGYYEQYF
TRBV6-5	few	TRBJ1-6	NA	TGTGCCGCGGGGACTAATTCACCCCTCCACTTT	CAAGTNSPLHF
TRBV24-1	NA	TRBJ2-1	TRBD2	TGTGCCACCAGTGATTCGAGGGAAGCGGGAGGGCCGGGTGAGCAGTTCTTC	CATSDSREAGGPGEQFF
TRBV27	NA	TRBJ2-2	NA	TGTGCCAGCAGTTTATCGGGCCCTTACACCGGGGAGCTGTTTTTT	CASSLSGPYTGELFF
TRBV3-1/TRBV3-2	NA	TRBJ1-6	NA	TGTGCCAGCAGCCAAGGCGACAGCAAGAATTCACCCCTCCACTTT	CASSQGDSKNSPLHF
TRBV19	once	TRBJ1-5	TRBD1	TGTGCCACCCACAGGGGGCAGGGCAATCAGCCCCAGCATTTT	CATHRGQGNQPQHF
TRBV5-1	NA	TRBJ2-7	TRBD2	TGCGCCAGCAGCTTGGAAACTAGCGGGAACCACGAGCAGTACTTC	CASSLETSGNHEQYF
TRBV2	few	TRBJ2-1	TRBD2	TGTGCCAGCAGTGGACCGACTAGCGGGATAGGCAATGAGCAGTTCTTC	CASSGPTSGIGNEQFF
TRBV28	NA	TRBJ2-3	TRBD2	TGTGCCAGCAGGGAGACTAGCGGGAGTTTCGGAGATACGCAGTATTTT	CASRETSGSFGDTQYF
TRBV9	once	TRBJ2-1	NA	TGTGCCAGCAGCGACGATAAAAGCGACAATGAGCAGTTCTTC	CASSDDKSDNEQFF
TRBV3-1/TRBV3-2	NA	TRBJ2-5	NA	TGTGCCAGCAGCCAACGCCCGGAAGGAGAAGAGACCCAGTACTTC	CASSQRPEGEETQYF
TRBV28	once	TRBJ2-5	TRBD1	TGTGCCAGCAGTGCGGACAGGGGGTGGGAGACCCAGTACTTC	CASSADRGWETQYF
TRBV5-6	NA	TRBJ1-5	NA	TGTGCCAGCAGCTTGGCTGGAGGGGAATATAGCAATCAGCCCCAGCATTTT	CASSLAGGEYSNQPQHF
TRBV10-1	once	TRBJ2-3	TRBD2	TGCGCCAGCAGTCATATACTAGCGTATTCTCCCACAGATACGCAGTATTTT	CASSHILAYSPTDTQYF
TRBV5-1	NA	TRBJ2-7	TRBD2	TGCGCCAGCAGCGAAACCAGCGGGGGAGGTACCTACGAGCAGTACTTC	CASSETSGGGTYEQYF
TRBV6-7	NA	TRBJ1-1	TRBD1	TGTGCCAGCAGAATTGACAGGGCAAACATGAACACTGAAGCTTTCTTT	CASRIDRANMNTEAFF
TRBV6-2/TRBV6-3	NA	TRBJ1-1	NA	TGTGCCAGCAGTCCGAGGAGCACTGAAGCTTTCTTT	CASSPRSTEAFF
TRBV10-1	few	TRBJ1-5	TRBD1	TGCGCCAGCGCCCCGGGACAGGGGCCCAATCAGCCCCAGCATTTT	CASAPGQGPNQPQHF
TRBV6-2/TRBV6-3	NA	TRBJ1-2	NA	TGTGCCAGCAGTTCACTGGACAGCTATGGCTACACCTTC	CASSSLDSYGYTF
TRBV11-2	NA	TRBJ1-1	NA	TGTGCCAGCAGCTCCGCTTTTAGGAGGGGAAACACTGAAGCTTTCTTT	CASSSAFRRGNTEAFF
TRBV28	NA	TRBJ1-4	TRBD1	TGTGCCAGCAGTCAAGTCCCCAGGACAGGGGCTCCCTCCAATGAAAAACTGTTTTTT	CASSQVPRTGAPSNEKLFF
TRBV18	NA	TRBJ1-3	TRBD1	TGTGCCAGCTCACGTGGGACAGGGGGCTCTGGAAACACCATATATTTT	CASSRGTGGSGNTIYF
TRBV7-9	few	TRBJ1-6	NA	TGTGCCAGCAGCTTAGCGGGCAGGGCAAGCTCTAATTCACCCCTCCACTTT	CASSLAGRASSNSPLHF
TRBV5-1	NA	TRBJ2-1	TRBD2	TGCGCCAGCATAGGACTAGCGGGGGGCTACAATGAGCAGTTCTTC	CASIGLAGGYNEQFF
TRBV7-8	NA	TRBJ2-1	TRBD2	TGTGCCAGCAGCTTAGAGAGAGGCGGGGGGAGAAATGAGCAGTTCTTC	CASSLERGGGRNEQFF
TRBV28	NA	TRBJ2-1	TRBD2	TGTGCCAGCAGTCAAACTAGCGGCGGCGGGCAGTTCTTC	CASSQTSGGGQFF
TRBV19	NA	TRBJ2-1	NA	TGTGCCAGTAGCCAACTAGCAAATGAGCAGTTCTTC	CASSQLANEQFF
TRBV5-6	NA	TRBJ2-7	NA	TGTGCCAGCAGCTTTTCTGCAGGTGGATACGAGCAGTACTTC	CASSFSAGGYEQYF
TRBV16	NA	TRBJ2-3	NA	TGTGCCAGCAGCCAATCGCGGGGCACAGATACGCAGTATTTT	CASSQSRGTDTQYF
TRBV5-4	NA	TRBJ1-4	NA	TGTGCCAGCAGCATCGGGGGGCGGGATGAAAAACTGTTTTTT	CASSIGGRDEKLFF
TRBV5-5	NA	TRBJ1-2	NA	TGTGCCAGCAGGGGCGTCCCCTACTATGGCTACACCTTC	CASRGVPYYGYTF
TRBV28	NA	TRBJ2-2	NA	TGTGTGACGGGCAGGGGCACCGGGGAGCTGTTTTTT	CVTGRGTGELFF